This T cell receptor (beta chain) was recorded in a study of T cells in Graves' hyperthyroidism and ophthalmopathy. V dropped 2 bases and J dropped 8 bases, with 18 bases sitting between them. The length of the CDR3 is 15 residues. Looked up from germline, CDR1 is MDHEN and CDR2 is SYDVKM. Regions amplified from RNA transcripts were the TCR beta CDR3 regions. The HTBI set primed first-round TCR CDR3 RT-PCR. TCRdb fed the multiplex PCR reads into MiXCR, producing one record per CDR3 protein. The data show 550,000 to 700,000 distinct CDR3 sequences, about half seen once. Diagnostic decisions used clinical symptoms, serum thyroxine and TRAb, thyroid ultrasound and orbital computed tomography. As concerns this clonotype: What it recognizes is unknown.

Notes on the study in general: The majority of expanded thyroid clonotypes above 0.001 also appeared in blood.

The rearrangement uses TRBV28 and TRBJ1-1; possible D gene TRBD1, 5 bases. This clonotype was obtained from an adult woman with Graves' disease, either hyperthyroidism or ophthalmopathy (not recorded which). The material sequenced was peripheral blood or thyroid tissue (not recorded which). The CDR3 protein is CASSLPGGRRWEAFF. The CDR3 DNA reads as TGTGCCAGCAGTTTACCCGGGGGTAGGCGGTGGGAAGCTTTCTTT.